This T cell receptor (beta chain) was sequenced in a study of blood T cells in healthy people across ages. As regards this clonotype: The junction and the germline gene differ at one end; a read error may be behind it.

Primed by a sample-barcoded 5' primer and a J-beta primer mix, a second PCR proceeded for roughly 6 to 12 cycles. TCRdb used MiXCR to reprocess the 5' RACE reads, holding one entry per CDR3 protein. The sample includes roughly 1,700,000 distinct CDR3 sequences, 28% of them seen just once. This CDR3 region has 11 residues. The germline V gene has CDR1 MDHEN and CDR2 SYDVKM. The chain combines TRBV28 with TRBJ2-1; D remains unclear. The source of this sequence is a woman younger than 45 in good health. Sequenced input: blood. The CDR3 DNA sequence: TGTGCCAGCAGTTTCCTTCGTGAGCAGGTCTTC. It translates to CASSFLREQVF. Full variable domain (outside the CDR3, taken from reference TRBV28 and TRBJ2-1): DVKVTQSSRYLVKRTGEKVFLECVQDMDHENMFWYRQDPGLGLRLIYFSYDVKMKEKGDIPEGYSVSREKKERFSLILESASTNQTSMYLCASSFLREQVFGPGTRLTVL.